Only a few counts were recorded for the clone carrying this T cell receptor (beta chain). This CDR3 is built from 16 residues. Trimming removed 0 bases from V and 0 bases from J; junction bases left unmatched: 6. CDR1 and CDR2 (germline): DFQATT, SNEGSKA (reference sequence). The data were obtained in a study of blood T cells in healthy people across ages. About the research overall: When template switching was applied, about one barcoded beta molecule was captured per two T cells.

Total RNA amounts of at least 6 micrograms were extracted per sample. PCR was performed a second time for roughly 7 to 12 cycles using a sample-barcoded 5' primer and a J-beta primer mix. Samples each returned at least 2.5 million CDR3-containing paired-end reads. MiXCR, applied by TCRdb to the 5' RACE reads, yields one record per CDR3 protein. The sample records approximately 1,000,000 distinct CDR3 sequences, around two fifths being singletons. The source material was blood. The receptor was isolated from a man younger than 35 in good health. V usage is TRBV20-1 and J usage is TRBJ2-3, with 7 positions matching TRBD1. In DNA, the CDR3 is TGCAGTGCTAGAGACGAGGGGGCTGCTAGCACAGATACGCAGTATTTT. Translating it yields CSARDEGAASTDTQYF.